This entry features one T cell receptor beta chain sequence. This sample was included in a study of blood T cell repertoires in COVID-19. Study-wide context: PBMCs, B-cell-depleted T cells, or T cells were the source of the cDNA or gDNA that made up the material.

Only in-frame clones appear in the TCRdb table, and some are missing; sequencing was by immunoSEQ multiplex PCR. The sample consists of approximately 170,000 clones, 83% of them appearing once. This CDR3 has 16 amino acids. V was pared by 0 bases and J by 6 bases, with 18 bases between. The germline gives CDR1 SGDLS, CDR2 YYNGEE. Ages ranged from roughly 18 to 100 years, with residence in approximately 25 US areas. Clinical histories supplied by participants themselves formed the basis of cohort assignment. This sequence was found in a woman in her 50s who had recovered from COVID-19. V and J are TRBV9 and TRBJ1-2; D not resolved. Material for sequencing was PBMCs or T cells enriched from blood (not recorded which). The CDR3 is CASSVVPLRGTDGYTF. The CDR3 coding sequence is TGTGCCAGCAGCGTAGTCCCCCTGCGGGGAACGGATGGCTACACCTTC.